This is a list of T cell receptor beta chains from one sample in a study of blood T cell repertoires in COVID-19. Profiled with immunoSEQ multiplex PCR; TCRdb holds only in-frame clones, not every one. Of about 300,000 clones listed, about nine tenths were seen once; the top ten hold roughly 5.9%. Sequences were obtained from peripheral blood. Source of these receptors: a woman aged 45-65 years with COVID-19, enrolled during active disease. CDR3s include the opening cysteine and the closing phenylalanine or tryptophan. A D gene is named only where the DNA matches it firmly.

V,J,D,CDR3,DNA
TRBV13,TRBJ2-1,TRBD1,CASSRQGARGEQFF,TGTGCCAGCAGCCGACAGGGGGCCCGGGGTGAGCAGTTCTTC
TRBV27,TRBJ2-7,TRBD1,CASRKQGPYEQYF,TGTGCCAGCAGAAAACAGGGGCCCTACGAGCAGTACTTC
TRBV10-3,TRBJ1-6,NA,CAIRPGEGPNSPLHF,TGTGCCATCAGACCCGGGGAGGGCCCAAATTCACCCCTCCACTTT
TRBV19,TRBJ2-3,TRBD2,CASSLVGLASTDTQYF,TGTGCCAGTAGTTTGGTGGGACTAGCTAGCACAGATACGCAGTATTTT
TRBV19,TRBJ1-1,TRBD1,CASRTTGKVAEAFF,TGTGCCAGTAGGACGACAGGGAAAGTCGCTGAAGCTTTCTTT
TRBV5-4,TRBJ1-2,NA,CASSPDGGSYGYTF,TGTGCCAGCAGCCCGGATGGGGGCTCCTATGGCTACACCTTC
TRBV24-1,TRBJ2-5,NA,CATSDQRRNQETQYF,TGTGCCACCAGTGATCAGCGACGGAACCAAGAGACCCAGTACTTC
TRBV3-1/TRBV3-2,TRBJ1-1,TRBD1,CASSRGQGTEAFF,TGTGCCAGCAGCCGAGGACAGGGCACTGAAGCTTTCTTT
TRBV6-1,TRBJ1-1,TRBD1,CASSEFRGLTEAFF,TGTGCCAGCAGTGAATTCAGGGGGCTTACTGAAGCTTTCTTT
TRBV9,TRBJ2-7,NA,CASSVEAGGEQYF,TGTGCCAGCAGCGTAGAGGCGGGTGGAGAGCAGTACTTC
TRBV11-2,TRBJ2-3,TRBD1,CASSPGTAISTDTQYF,TGTGCCAGCAGCCCTGGGACAGCGATTAGCACAGATACGCAGTATTTT